This is a list of T cell receptor beta chains from one sample in a study of graft-versus-host responses after intestinal transplantation. The table came from immunoSEQ multiplex PCR; TCRdb's copy has only in-frame clones and leaves some out. The sample has around 13,000 clones, around 70% seen once; the top ten hold 7.2%. Source: ileum tissue, taken 16 days after intestinal transplant. The receptors derive from a human patient who received an intestinal transplant, so some T cells may come from the graft donor. Each CDR3 is given with its conserved first and last residue. D genes are given only for firm matches. Size is omitted from some rows. Given values are once, few, many or a class for expanded clones.

CASSYVGTGVYEQYF | TGTGCCAGCAGTTACGTAGGGACAGGTGTCTACGAGCAGTACTTC | 15 | TRBD1 | TRBV6-6 | NA | TRBJ2-7
CASSYGGAGYEQYF | TGTGCCAGCAGTTACGGGGGGGCGGGCTACGAGCAGTACTTC | 14 | TRBD2 | TRBV27 | NA | TRBJ2-7
CASSQSRGNGQPQHF | TGTGCCAGCAGCCAGAGCAGGGGGAACGGGCAGCCCCAGCATTTT | 15 | TRBD1 | TRBV6-6 | few | TRBJ1-5
CASSPPGLAGGNEQFF | TGTGCCAGCAGTCCTCCGGGACTAGCGGGGGGGAATGAGCAGTTCTTC | 16 | TRBD2 | TRBV28 | NA | TRBJ2-1
CSVQGLGTDTQYF | TGCAGCGTTCAGGGTTTAGGGACAGATACGCAGTATTTT | 13 | NA | TRBV29-1 | NA | TRBJ2-3
CASSAGDRVLDEQFF | TGTGCCAGCAGCGCCGGGGACAGGGTTTTGGATGAGCAGTTCTTC | 15 | TRBD1 | TRBV9 | NA | TRBJ2-1
CASSPRQPYEQYF | TGTGCCAGCAGTCCTAGACAGCCGTACGAGCAGTACTTC | 13 | NA | TRBV6-1 | NA | TRBJ2-7
CASSYSSERGEAFF | TGTGCCAGCAGTTACTCGAGCGAGAGGGGGGAAGCTTTCTTT | 14 | NA | TRBV6-5 | NA | TRBJ1-1
CASSPPLAVNEQFF | TGCGCCAGCAGCCCTCCCCTAGCGGTCAATGAGCAGTTCTTC | 14 | TRBD2 | TRBV5-1 | NA | TRBJ2-1
CASSLYKRGVVSGELFF | TGCGCCAGCAGCTTGTATAAGCGGGGGGTCGTTTCCGGGGAGCTGTTTTTT | 17 | TRBD2 | TRBV5-1 | NA | TRBJ2-2
CASSYGTFRETQYF | TGTGCCAGCAGTTACGGGACTTTCCGGGAGACCCAGTACTTC | 14 | NA | TRBV6-6 | once | TRBJ2-5
CSAQGERTDYEQYF | TGCAGCGCCCAGGGGGAGAGGACCGACTACGAGCAGTACTTC | 14 | TRBD1 | TRBV29-1 | NA | TRBJ2-7
CASSQATSGGVDETQYF | TGCGCCAGCAGCCAAGCAACTAGCGGGGGGGTCGACGAGACCCAGTACTTC | 17 | TRBD2 | TRBV4-1 | NA | TRBJ2-5
CASRSGVGYTF | TGTGCCAGCAGATCAGGGGTAGGCTACACCTTC | 11 | NA | TRBV7-9 | medium-sized | TRBJ1-2
CSVVSANTGELFF | TGCAGCGTTGTATCCGCGAACACCGGGGAGCTGTTTTTT | 13 | NA | TRBV29-1 | NA | TRBJ2-2
CASRPTSGRYTGELFF | TGTGCCAGCCGACCGACTAGCGGGAGGTACACCGGGGAGCTGTTTTTT | 16 | TRBD2 | TRBV28 | NA | TRBJ2-2
CASSMGWQGRLYNEQFF | TGTGCCAGCAGTATGGGGTGGCAGGGGCGACTTTACAATGAGCAGTTCTTC | 17 | NA | TRBV25-1 | NA | TRBJ2-1
CASSYTTFDRGAFF | TGTGCCAGCAGTTACACTACCTTCGACAGGGGAGCTTTCTTT | 14 | TRBD1 | TRBV6-6 | NA | TRBJ1-1
CASSSGGSYEQYF | TGTGCCAGCAGCTCGGGCGGGTCCTACGAGCAGTACTTC | 13 | NA | TRBV5-4 | NA | TRBJ2-7
CSVVGASSYNEQFF | TGCAGCGTTGTAGGGGCTTCATCCTACAATGAGCAGTTCTTC | 14 | NA | TRBV29-1 | once | TRBJ2-1
CASSDPGGEFSKNIQYF | TGCGCCAGCAGTGACCCCGGAGGGGAGTTCTCAAAAAACATTCAGTACTTC | 17 | NA | TRBV10-2 | NA | TRBJ2-4
CASSSGTGYYNEQFF | TGTGCCAGCAGTTCCGGGACAGGCTACTACAATGAGCAGTTCTTC | 15 | TRBD1 | TRBV27 | NA | TRBJ2-1
CASRLGAGEAFF | TGTGCCAGCAGATTAGGGGCAGGGGAAGCTTTCTTT | 12 | NA | TRBV11-2 | NA | TRBJ1-1
CASSFQREGDTQYF | TGCGCCAGCAGCTTTCAGCGGGAGGGGGATACGCAGTATTTT | 14 | TRBD2 | TRBV4-1 | NA | TRBJ2-3
CASRIQGGCYGYTF | TGCGCCAGCAGGATTCAGGGTGGTTGCTATGGCTACACCTTC | 14 | NA | TRBV5-1 | NA | TRBJ1-2
CASSIAPGGTEAFF | TGTGCCAGTAGTATTGCCCCAGGGGGTACTGAAGCTTTCTTT | 14 | TRBD1 | TRBV19 | NA | TRBJ1-1
CASSPTADHTEAFF | TGTGCCAGCAGCCCAACAGCGGACCACACTGAAGCTTTCTTT | 14 | NA | TRBV7-9 | once | TRBJ1-1
CASSFDGSNYGYTF | TGCGCCAGCAGCTTCGACGGGTCTAACTATGGCTACACCTTC | 14 | NA | TRBV5-1 | NA | TRBJ1-2
CASGLAGEKQYF | TGTGCCAGCGGGCTAGCGGGAGAAAAGCAGTACTTC | 12 | TRBD2 | TRBV6-1 | few | TRBJ2-7
CAISGPRGDTQYF | TGTGCCATCAGTGGGCCAAGAGGGGATACGCAGTATTTT | 13 | NA | TRBV10-3 | NA | TRBJ2-3
CASSFSHGTGQNIQYF | TGTGCCAGCAGCTTCTCCCACGGGACAGGACAAAACATTCAGTACTTC | 16 | TRBD1 | TRBV7-2 | NA | TRBJ2-4
CASSSSGGSYEQYF | TGTGCCAGCAGCTCTAGCGGGGGCTCCTACGAGCAGTACTTC | 14 | TRBD2 | TRBV5-4 | once | TRBJ2-7
CAWNGAQETQYF | TGTGCCTGGAATGGTGCGCAAGAGACCCAGTACTTC | 12 | NA | TRBV30 | NA | TRBJ2-5
CASSLDRSGELFF | TGTGCCAGCAGCTTAGATAGATCCGGGGAGCTGTTTTTT | 13 | NA | TRBV7-6 | NA | TRBJ2-2
CATATSSGKNYEQYF | TGTGCCACCGCCACCTCTAGCGGGAAGAACTACGAGCAGTACTTC | 15 | TRBD2 | TRBV15 | NA | TRBJ2-7
CAWSVLLQGVREQYF | TGTGCCTGGAGTGTACTGTTACAGGGTGTGAGGGAGCAGTACTTC | 15 | NA | TRBV30 | NA | TRBJ2-7
CASSKTTGDYGYTF | TGTGCCAGCAGCAAAACGACAGGGGACTATGGCTACACCTTC | 14 | NA | TRBV21-1 | NA | TRBJ1-2
CASSQDWGGTGELFF | TGTGCCAGCAGCCAAGATTGGGGGGGCACCGGGGAGCTGTTTTTT | 15 | TRBD2 | TRBV4-2 | once | TRBJ2-2
CASSYRTGGSQETQYF | TGTGCCAGCAGCTACCGGACAGGGGGCAGCCAAGAGACCCAGTACTTC | 16 | TRBD1 | TRBV13 | NA | TRBJ2-5
CASSPRTSGTDTQYF | TGTGCCAGCTCACCAAGGACTAGCGGCACAGATACGCAGTATTTT | 15 | TRBD2 | TRBV18 | NA | TRBJ2-3
CASTPGQGRDTQYF | TGTGCCAGCACCCCGGGACAGGGGAGGGATACGCAGTATTTT | 14 | TRBD1 | TRBV27 | few | TRBJ2-3
CASSFGGSYEQYF | TGTGCCAGCAGTTTTGGCGGCTCCTACGAGCAGTACTTC | 13 | NA | TRBV27 | NA | TRBJ2-7